The T cell receptor (beta chain) described here comes from a study of shared clonotypes between healthy human individuals (dated by TCRdb to 2018 to 2020). In terms of the full investigation: The cohort included three men and two women between 18 and 49 years of age. For each donor, CD4 naive and CD4 memory were each run on three plates, CD8 naive on two plates, and CD8 memory on one plate. To increase sequencing depth and limit assay-specific biases, different laboratories used diverse techniques to prepare libraries and sequence TCR repertoires. Between about 0.85 and 8.9 billion PBMCs per donor were obtained by leukapheresis. To estimate repertoire size and how much clonotypes are shared between individuals, the study performed deep sequencing of blood TCR repertoires from five healthy adults.

Using the deep immunoSEQ assay, multiplex PCR amplified TCR CDR3 regions from genomic DNA. Genomic DNA extracted from each cell subset was distributed evenly over all wells of several immunoSEQ 96-well plates, and each plate served as one replicate. For sorted subsets, approximately 0.2 ug of genomic DNA, equivalent to roughly 33,000 T cell genomes, went into each replicate PCR. Purified libraries were measured with a Qubit 3.0 fluorometer, size-checked on a Bioanalyzer 2100, and measured again with the KAPA Library Quantification kit. A separate single-read 150-cycle Illumina NextSeq 550 flow cell was used to sequence each immunoSEQ 96-well plate. For the original study's pipeline: Because the immunoSEQ output included only junctional sequences and no quality scores, the filtering could not be the same as the filtering used for full-length reads. Sequences were annotated with PyIR, a Python wrapper for IgBLAST v1.9, using IMGT germline references to assign V/J genes and CDR3. Reads with weak V/J assignments (E-value above 1e-6), missing CDR3, stop codons, out-of-frame junctions, or ambiguous translated residues were removed. A V3J clonotype was defined by an identical inferred V gene, J gene, and CDR3 amino acid sequence. Percentage overlap between repertoires was calculated by dividing the number of shared unique clonotypes by the size of the smaller repertoire. Repertoire richness was assessed with RTK rarefaction, the Chao1 estimator, and Recon v2.1 estimates of unobserved clonotypes. Generation probabilities were computed with OLGA for all TCRbeta clonotypes obtained by the gDNA method from four donors. What TCRdb holds here is the immuneACCESS table cut down to in-frame rearrangements. Part of the clones is not present; checked against another copy, under half of the missing clones reflect an unresolved V gene, and the others are unexplained. The DNA gave D and trimming, while V, J and clone size come from that table. This sample lists approximately 1.9 million clones; just over 90% were detected once. The ten largest clones take up about 1.6% of the sample.

CDR1 and CDR2, per the germline V gene (reference sequence), are SGHKS and YYEKEE. Including cysteine and phenylalanine, the CDR3 has 16 amino acids. Only CDR3 DNA is held: 48 bases, read in frame from base 1. V loses 4 bases of germline sequence and J loses 0 bases, and the interval between the two ends is 16 bases. This clone has a single count. The antigen it recognizes is unknown. The input lacks base qualities; no much larger clone sits a single base away. Overall results and qualifications from the work: Across four donors, about 5.2% of naive CD4, approximately 3.6% of naive CD8, roughly 2.3% of memory CD4, and roughly 0.4% of memory CD8 clonotypes were shared. Compared with non-shared clonotypes, the clonotypes found in all four sorted-subset donors had higher generation probabilities. Naive subsets generally had larger estimated clonotype richness than memory subsets did. Pairwise subsampling led to the expectation that sequencing depth would affect the degree of clonotype sharing among donors. Rarefaction of sorted-subset datasets indicated incomplete sequencing despite the large sequencing depth. Sampling was limited to blood, and TCR repertoires in tissue likely differ from TCR repertoires in blood. Because the study included a small number of donors, the genetic and exposure-history diversity represented was limited.

For the CD8 naive samples, CD45RO-negative cells were positively selected for CCR7, yielding a CD45RA+CCR7+ population from which TemRA cells were excluded. Donors were healthy HIV-negative adults with no recently reported acute infections or vaccinations. Every donor was a Caucasian adult residing in Nashville, Tennessee, USA. Blood was collected by leukapheresis, and PBMCs were isolated by Ficoll-Histopaque density gradient centrifugation and then cryopreserved in liquid nitrogen vapor phase. Purity and quantity of every magnetically sorted T cell population were checked by analytical flow cytometry. From each sorted fraction, genomic DNA was isolated and quantified by UV absorbance on a Nanodrop 2000c.

This chain joins TRBV5-5 to TRBJ1-2; the best D guess is TRBD1, with 5 bases matching. Sequenced material: naive CD8+ T cells from PBMCs. This specimen's cell subset or site label, interpreted: CD45RA+CCR7+. The sequence was obtained from a man between 18 and 29 years old in good health. Some clones in this sample may be carry-over from other donors' samples. The CDR3 is CASSKDIPGANYGYTF. The sequence in DNA is TGTGCCAGCAGCAAGGACATTCCTGGGGCTAACTATGGCTACACCTTC.